The clone carrying this T cell receptor (beta chain) was picked up a small number of times. Its antigen remains unidentified. This entry is derived from a study of T cells in narcolepsy. Study in general: Enrolled donors included narcolepsy type 1 or type 2 patients and healthy controls.

V was pared by 6 bases and J by 0 bases, with 3 bases of the junction left unmatched. CDR1 LNHDA and CDR2 SQIVND come from the germline V gene (reference sequence). The CDR3 has 14 residues. The method was immunoSEQ multiplex PCR; TCRdb's version includes in-frame clones alone and lacks a portion of them. The data show around 25,000 clones, about 86% seen once. General study points: Autoreactive HCRT-specific and TRIB2-specific clonotypes were marked in same-patient CSF-versus-blood CD4+ comparisons. Autoreactive clonotypes reportedly recurred in blood of same and different patients, not controls.

V gene TRBV19 combines with J gene TRBJ2-7; TRBD2 matches at 9 bases. Input material: CD45RA- memory CD4+ T cells from PBMCs. This clonotype was obtained from a human donor with narcolepsy. In nucleotides, the CDR3 is TGTGCCAGTAGGCGGGAGGGAAGCTCCTACGAGCAGTACTTC. It encodes CASRREGSSYEQYF.